This T cell receptor (beta chain) appears in the sequencing data of a study of post-analysis software for immune sequencing data. Study-wide findings and caveats: When patients were compared with controls, roughly five TRBV segments were more frequent, TRBV5-6, TRBV5-1 and TRBV20-1 among them.

cDNA libraries of TCR beta carried unique molecular identifiers. TCRdb re-called the PCR reads with MiXCR, one entry per CDR3 protein. The sample includes hundreds of thousands of distinct CDR3 sequences, 59% of them seen just once. The CDR3 is 17 residues long. The V and J ends lost 2 bases and 5 bases respectively, with 21 bases between them. The germline V gene encodes CDR1 MNHEY and CDR2 SVGAGI. On this clonotype itself: Its antigen is unknown.

This clonotype was obtained from a girl aged 2-10 years with multiple sclerosis. The chain couples TRBV6-5 to TRBJ1-1, with a tentative D call TRBD1 (5 bases). Sequences were obtained from blood. In nucleotides, the CDR3 is TGTGCCAGCAGTTACGTACGGTTTTCGAGGGGCCGGACTGAAGCTTTCTTT. Amino acids: CASSYVRFSRGRTEAFF.